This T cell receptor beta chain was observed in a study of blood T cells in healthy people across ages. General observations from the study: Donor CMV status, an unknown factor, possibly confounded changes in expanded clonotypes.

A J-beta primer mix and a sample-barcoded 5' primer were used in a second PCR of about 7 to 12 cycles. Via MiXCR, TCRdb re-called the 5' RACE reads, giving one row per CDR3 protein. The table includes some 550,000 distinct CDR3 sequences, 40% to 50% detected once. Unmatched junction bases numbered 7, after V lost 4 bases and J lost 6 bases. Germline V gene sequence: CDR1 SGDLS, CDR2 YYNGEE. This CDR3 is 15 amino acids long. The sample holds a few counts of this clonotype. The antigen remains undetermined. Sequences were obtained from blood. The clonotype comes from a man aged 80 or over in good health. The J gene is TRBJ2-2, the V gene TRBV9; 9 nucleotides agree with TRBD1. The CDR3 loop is CASSTRTGASGELFF. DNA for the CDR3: TGTGCCAGCAGCACTCGGACAGGGGCATCCGGGGAGCTGTTTTTT.